This TCR beta chain stems from a study of T-cell reconstitution after alpha-beta-depleted transplantation in children. Study observations and caveats: In some patients, recipient T cells and intrathymic progenitors surviving conditioning explained high day-60 diversity. Newly made T cells mostly supplied T-cell counts and diversity one year after transplant. Reportedly, alpha-beta T cells present about two months post-transplant originated from several hundred expanded clones of graft origin.

This clonotype was observed once. Its antigen is as yet unknown. Preparing the TCRbeta library involved the use of unique molecular identifiers. MiXCR was run by TCRdb on the PCR reads, yielding one entry per CDR3 protein. The sample contains about 900,000 distinct CDR3 sequences, less than 30% of which appear only once. Germline CDR1 and CDR2: SQVTM and ANQGSEA. The CDR3 consists of 13 residues. V trimming: 6 bases; J trimming: 2 bases; junction bases outside the gene matches: 6. The source material was PBMCs, mostly from graft donor cells, sampled 360 days after TCRalphabeta/CD19-depleted stem cell transplant. The clonotype originates from a boy under three years old who had a stem cell transplant for SCID, so the T cells may come from the graft donor. The rearrangement uses TRBV29-1 and TRBJ2-7, with 8 nucleotides matching TRBD1. DNA for the CDR3: TGCAGCGTGCGATCAGGGGGCCCCTACGAGCAGTACTTC. This sequence encodes CSVRSGGPYEQYF.